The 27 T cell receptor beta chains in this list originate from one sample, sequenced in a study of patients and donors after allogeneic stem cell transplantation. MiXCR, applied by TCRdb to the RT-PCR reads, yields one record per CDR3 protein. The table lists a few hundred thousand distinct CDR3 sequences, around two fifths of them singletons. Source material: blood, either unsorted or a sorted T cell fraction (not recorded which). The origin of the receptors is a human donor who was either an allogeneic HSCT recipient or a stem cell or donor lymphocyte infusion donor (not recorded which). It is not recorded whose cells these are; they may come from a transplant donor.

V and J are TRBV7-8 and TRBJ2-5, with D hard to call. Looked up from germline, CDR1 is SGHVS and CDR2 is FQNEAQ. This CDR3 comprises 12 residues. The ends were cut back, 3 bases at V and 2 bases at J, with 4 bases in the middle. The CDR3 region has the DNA TGTGCCAGCAGCTTGGATCAAGAGACCCAGTACTTC. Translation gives CASSLDQETQYF.

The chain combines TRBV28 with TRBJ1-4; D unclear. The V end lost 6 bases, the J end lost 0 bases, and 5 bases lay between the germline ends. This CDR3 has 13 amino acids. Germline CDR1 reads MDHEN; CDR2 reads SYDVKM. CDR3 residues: CASRVATNEKLFF. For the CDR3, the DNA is TGTGCCAGCAGAGTAGCAACTAATGAAAAACTGTTTTTT.

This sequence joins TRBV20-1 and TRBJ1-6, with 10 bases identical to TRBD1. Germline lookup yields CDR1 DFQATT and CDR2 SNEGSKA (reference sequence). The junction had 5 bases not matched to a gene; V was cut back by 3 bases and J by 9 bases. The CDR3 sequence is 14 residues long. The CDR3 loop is CSASSGQGSSPLHF. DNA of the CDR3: TGCAGTGCTAGCTCGGGACAGGGGAGTTCACCCCTCCACTTT.

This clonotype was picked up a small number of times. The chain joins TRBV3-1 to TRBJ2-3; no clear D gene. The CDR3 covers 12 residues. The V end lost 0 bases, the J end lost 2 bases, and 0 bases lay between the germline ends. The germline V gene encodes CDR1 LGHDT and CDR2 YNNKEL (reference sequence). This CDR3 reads CASSQDTDTQYF. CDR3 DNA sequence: TGTGCCAGCAGCCAAGACACAGATACGCAGTATTTT.

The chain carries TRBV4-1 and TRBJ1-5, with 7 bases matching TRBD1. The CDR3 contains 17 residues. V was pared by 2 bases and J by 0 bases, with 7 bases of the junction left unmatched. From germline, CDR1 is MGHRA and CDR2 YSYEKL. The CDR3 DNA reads TGCGCCAGCAGCCAACCTCGACAGGGCTATAGCAATCAGCCCCAGCATTTT. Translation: CASSQPRQGYSNQPQHF.

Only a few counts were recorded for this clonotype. CDR3: CASSQRGDPDTQYF. CDR3 DNA: TGCGCCAGCAGCCAACGGGGGGACCCAGATACGCAGTATTTT. The rearrangement joins TRBV4-1 to TRBJ2-3, with TRBD2 identical over 7 bases. The CDR3 extends over 14 amino acids. Germline CDR1 reads MGHRA; CDR2 reads YSYEKL. V dropped 2 bases and J dropped 4; count of bases not matched to a gene: 3.

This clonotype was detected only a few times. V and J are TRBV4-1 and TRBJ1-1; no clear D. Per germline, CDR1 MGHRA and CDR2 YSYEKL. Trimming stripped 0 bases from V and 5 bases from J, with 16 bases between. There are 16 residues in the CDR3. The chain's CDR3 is CASSQDPQTQRTEAFF. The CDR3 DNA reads TGCGCCAGCAGCCAAGATCCCCAGACCCAAAGGACTGAAGCTTTCTTT.

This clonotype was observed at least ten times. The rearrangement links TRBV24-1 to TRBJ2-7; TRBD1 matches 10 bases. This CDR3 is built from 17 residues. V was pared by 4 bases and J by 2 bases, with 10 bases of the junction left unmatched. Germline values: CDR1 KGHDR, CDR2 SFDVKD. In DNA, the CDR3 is TGTGCCACCAGTGACCACCCTAGGACAGGGGGGACCTACGAGCAGTACTTC. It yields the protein CATSDHPRTGGTYEQYF.

CDR3 in amino acids: CASSGTSGGGTQYF. CDR3 in DNA: TGTGCCAGCAGCGGGACTAGCGGGGGGGGCACGCAGTATTTT. The J gene is TRBJ2-3, the V gene TRBV12-3 or TRBV12-4; 16 nucleotides agree with TRBD2. The CDR3 has 14 amino acids. Trimming cost V 6 bases and J 9 bases; bases outside gene matches: 3.

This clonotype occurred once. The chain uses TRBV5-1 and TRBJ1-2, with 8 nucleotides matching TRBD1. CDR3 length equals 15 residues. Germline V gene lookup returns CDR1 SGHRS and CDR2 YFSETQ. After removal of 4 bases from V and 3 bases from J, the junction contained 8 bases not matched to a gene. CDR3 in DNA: TGCGCCAGCAGCCCCGTCGGGACAGGTGACTATGGCTACACCTTC. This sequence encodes CASSPVGTGDYGYTF.

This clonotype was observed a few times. In DNA form, the CDR3 reads TGTGCCAGCAGCTCCCGGACAGCTTTGAACACTGAAGCTTTCTTT. Translated, it gives CASSSRTALNTEAFF. The J gene is TRBJ1-1, the V gene TRBV9, with D perhaps TRBD1 (6 bases). V dropped 4 bases and J dropped 0 bases, with 13 bases sitting between them. Germline V gene sequence: CDR1 SGDLS, CDR2 YYNGEE. This CDR3 region has 15 residues.

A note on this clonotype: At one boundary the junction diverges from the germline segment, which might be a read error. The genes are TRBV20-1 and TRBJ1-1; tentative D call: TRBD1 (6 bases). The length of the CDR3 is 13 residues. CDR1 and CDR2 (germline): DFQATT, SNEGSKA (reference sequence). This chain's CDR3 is CSAKSTGYTEAFF. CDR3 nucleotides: TGCAGCGCTAAATCGACAGGATACACTGAAGCTTTCTTT.

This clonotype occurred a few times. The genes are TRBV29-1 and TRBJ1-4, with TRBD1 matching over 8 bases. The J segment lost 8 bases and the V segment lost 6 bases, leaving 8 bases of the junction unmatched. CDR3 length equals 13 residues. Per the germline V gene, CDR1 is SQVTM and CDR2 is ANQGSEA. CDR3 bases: TGCAGCGTCGCGTCAGGGGGCTGGGAAAAACTGTTTTTT. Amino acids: CSVASGGWEKLFF.

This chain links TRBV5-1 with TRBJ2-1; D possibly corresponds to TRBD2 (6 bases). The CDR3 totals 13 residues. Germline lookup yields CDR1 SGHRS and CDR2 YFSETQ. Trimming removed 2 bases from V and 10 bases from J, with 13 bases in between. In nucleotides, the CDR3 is TGCGCCAGCAGCTTCCTTGGGGGGTCAGAGCAGTTCTTC. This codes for CASSFLGGSEQFF.

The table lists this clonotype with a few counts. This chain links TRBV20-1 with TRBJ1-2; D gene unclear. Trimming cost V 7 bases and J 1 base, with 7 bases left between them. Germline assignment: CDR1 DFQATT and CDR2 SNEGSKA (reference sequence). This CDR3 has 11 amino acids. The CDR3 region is CSDTDNYGYTF. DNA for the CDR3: TGCAGTGATACAGATAACTATGGCTACACCTTC.

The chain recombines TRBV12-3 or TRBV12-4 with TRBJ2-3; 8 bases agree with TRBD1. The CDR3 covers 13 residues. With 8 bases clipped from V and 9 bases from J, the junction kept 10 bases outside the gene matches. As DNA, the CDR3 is TGTGCCAGCGGACAGGGAAAAAGGTTAACGCAGTATTTT. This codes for CASGQGKRLTQYF.

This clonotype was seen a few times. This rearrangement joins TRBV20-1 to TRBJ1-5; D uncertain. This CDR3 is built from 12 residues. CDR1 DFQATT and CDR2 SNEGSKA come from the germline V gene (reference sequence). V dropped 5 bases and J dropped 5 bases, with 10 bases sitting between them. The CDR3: CSAGRRDQPQHF. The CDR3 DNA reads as TGCAGTGCTGGCAGAAGGGATCAGCCCCAGCATTTT.

The CDR3 is CASSLEVFRDRAKNTEAFF. DNA of the CDR3: TGCGCCAGCAGCTTGGAGGTCTTCCGGGACAGGGCAAAGAACACTGAAGCTTTCTTT. This chain links TRBV5-1 with TRBJ1-1, with 9 bases that match TRBD1. The trim removed 0 bases at V and 1 base at J, leaving 13 bases unmatched. Per the germline V gene, CDR1 is SGHRS and CDR2 is YFSETQ. The CDR3 is 19 amino acids.

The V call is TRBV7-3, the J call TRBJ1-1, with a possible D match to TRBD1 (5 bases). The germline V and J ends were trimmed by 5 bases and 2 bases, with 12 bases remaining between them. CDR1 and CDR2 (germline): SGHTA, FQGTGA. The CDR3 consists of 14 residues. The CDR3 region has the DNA TGTGCCAGCAGCCCGGGGGACGGTAACACTGAAGCTTTCTTT. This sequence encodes CASSPGDGNTEAFF.

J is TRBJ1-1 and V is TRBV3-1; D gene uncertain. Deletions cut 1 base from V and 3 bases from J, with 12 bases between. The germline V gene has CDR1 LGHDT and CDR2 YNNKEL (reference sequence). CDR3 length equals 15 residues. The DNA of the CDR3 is TGTGCCAGCAGCCAAGGGGGTGCAGGCCACACTGAAGCTTTCTTT. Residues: CASSQGGAGHTEAFF.

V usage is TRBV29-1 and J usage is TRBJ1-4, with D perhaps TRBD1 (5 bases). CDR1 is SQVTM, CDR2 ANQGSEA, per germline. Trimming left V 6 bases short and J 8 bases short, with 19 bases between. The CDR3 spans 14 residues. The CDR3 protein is CSVAVVGLQEKLFF. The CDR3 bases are TGCAGCGTAGCTGTTGTGGGGCTTCAAGAAAAACTGTTTTTT.

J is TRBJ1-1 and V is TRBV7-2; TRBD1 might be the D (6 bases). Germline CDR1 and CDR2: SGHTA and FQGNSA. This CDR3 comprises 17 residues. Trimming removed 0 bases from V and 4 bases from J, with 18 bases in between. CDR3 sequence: CASSLAPMGAGGTEAFF. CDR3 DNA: TGTGCCAGCAGCTTAGCCCCCATGGGGGCAGGTGGCACTGAAGCTTTCTTT.

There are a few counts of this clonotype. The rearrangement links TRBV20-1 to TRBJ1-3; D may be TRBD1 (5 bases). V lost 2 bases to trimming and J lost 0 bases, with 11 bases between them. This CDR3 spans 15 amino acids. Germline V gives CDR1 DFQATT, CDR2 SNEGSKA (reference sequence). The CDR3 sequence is CSARWGGLSGNTIYF. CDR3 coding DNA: TGCAGTGCTAGATGGGGGGGTCTCTCTGGAAACACCATATATTTT.

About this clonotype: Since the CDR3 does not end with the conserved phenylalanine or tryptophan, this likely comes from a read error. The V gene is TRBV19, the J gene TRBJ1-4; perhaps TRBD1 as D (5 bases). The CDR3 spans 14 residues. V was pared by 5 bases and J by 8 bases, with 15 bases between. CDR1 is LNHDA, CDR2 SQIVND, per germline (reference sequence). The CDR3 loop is CASSPGGAKEKLFL. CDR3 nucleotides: TGTGCCAGTAGTCCTGGTGGGGCGAAGGAAAAACTGTTTTTG.

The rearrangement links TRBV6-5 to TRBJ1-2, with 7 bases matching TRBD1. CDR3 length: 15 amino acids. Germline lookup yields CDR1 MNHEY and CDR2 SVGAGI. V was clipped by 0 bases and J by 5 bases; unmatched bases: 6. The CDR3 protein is CASSYSGGGIYGYTF. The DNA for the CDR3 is TGTGCCAGCAGTTACTCGGGAGGGGGCATTTATGGCTACACCTTC.

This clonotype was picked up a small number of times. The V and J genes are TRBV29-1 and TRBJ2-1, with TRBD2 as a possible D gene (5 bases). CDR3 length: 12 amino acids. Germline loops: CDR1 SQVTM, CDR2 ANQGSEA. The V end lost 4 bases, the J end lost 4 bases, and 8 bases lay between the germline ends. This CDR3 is CSVGGSYNEQFF. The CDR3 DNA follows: TGCAGCGTTGGAGGGTCTTACAATGAGCAGTTCTTC.

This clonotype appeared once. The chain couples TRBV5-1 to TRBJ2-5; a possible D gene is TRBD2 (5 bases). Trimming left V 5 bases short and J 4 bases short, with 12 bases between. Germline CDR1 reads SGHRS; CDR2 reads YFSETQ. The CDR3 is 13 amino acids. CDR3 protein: CASRYGVLETQYF. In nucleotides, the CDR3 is TGCGCCAGCAGATACGGGGTTTTAGAGACCCAGTACTTC. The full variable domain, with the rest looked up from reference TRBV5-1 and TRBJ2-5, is KAGVTQTPRYLIKTRGQQVTLSCSPISGHRSVSWYQQTPGQGLQFLFEYFSETQRNKGNFPGRFSGRQFSNSRSEMNVSTLELGDSALYLCASRYGVLETQYFGPGTRLLVL.